Presented here are 31 T cell receptor beta chains from one specimen sequenced in a study of OX40 agonist ivuxolimab in advanced cancers. The repertoire was sequenced with immunoSEQ multiplex PCR; TCRdb's copy has only in-frame clones and lacks some. The repertoire includes some 50,000 clones, 70% to 90% of them detected once, and about 0.58% sits in the top ten. This specimen was CD4+ or CD8+ T cells sorted from blood, taken in a trial of the OX40 agonist ivuxolimab. Receptor source: an adult with an advanced solid tumor such as melanoma, head and neck, liver or kidney cancer.

The rearrangement links TRBV7-3 to TRBJ2-7; a weak D match, TRBD2 (6 bases). CDR1 is SGHTA and CDR2 is FQGTGA in the germline V gene. The length of the CDR3 is 15 residues. Deletions cut 0 bases from V and 6 bases from J, with 15 bases between. CDR3 in DNA: TGTGCCAGCAGCTTAACCGGGACTGGGGAAAGCGAGCAGTACTTC. Protein product: CASSLTGTGESEQYF.

The chain combines TRBV9 with TRBJ1-6; the D is unclear. Germline CDR1 and CDR2: SGDLS and YYNGEE. Trimming removed 0 bases from V and 0 bases from J, with 4 bases in between. The length of the CDR3 is 15 residues. The CDR3 DNA sequence: TGTGCCAGCAGCGTAGACAGCTCCTATAATTCACCCCTCCACTTT. This gives the protein CASSVDSSYNSPLHF.

The chain uses TRBV11-2 and TRBJ2-2, with D possibly being TRBD1 (5 bases). V lost 3 bases to trimming and J lost 2 bases, with 13 bases between them. There are 16 residues in the CDR3. Germline V lookup: CDR1 SGHAT, CDR2 FQNNGV. DNA for the CDR3: TGTGCCAGCAGCTTCCTTTTGACAGCTAACACCGGGGAGCTGTTTTTT. It codes for CASSFLLTANTGELFF.

About this clone itself: Other DNA sequences in the sample encode the same CDR3. The rearrangement links TRBV5-1 to TRBJ1-6; no reliable D call. The CDR3 totals 13 residues. Germline values: CDR1 SGHRS, CDR2 YFSETQ. V shed 0 bases and J shed 7 bases, with 5 bases lying between them. Here the CDR3 reads CASSLVGNSPLHF. The CDR3 DNA follows: TGCGCCAGCAGCTTGGTGGGAAATTCACCCCTCCACTTT.

The chain couples TRBV11-2 to TRBJ2-1; 9 nucleotides match TRBD1. Germline CDR1 reads SGHAT; CDR2 reads FQNNGV. CDR3 length: 16 amino acids. J lost 7 bases, V lost 4 bases, and 11 bases had no gene match. DNA of the CDR3: TGTGCCAGCAGCTCCCGGGCTGGGACAGGGACTAATGAGCAGTTCTTC. This gives the protein CASSSRAGTGTNEQFF.

J is TRBJ2-2 and V is TRBV5-1; TRBD2 matches at 9 bases. This CDR3 has 15 amino acids. Germline V CDR1 and CDR2: SGHRS, YFSETQ. Trimming removed 6 bases from V and 0 bases from J; junction bases left unmatched: 3. CDR3 nucleotide sequence: TGCGCCAGCACCGCTAGCGGGACGAACACCGGGGAGCTGTTTTTT. It is translated as CASTASGTNTGELFF.

The rearrangement links TRBV5-1 to TRBJ2-5, with 7 bases that match TRBD2. The V gene's germline CDR1 is SGHRS and CDR2 YFSETQ. The CDR3 covers 17 residues. The V and J ends lost 0 bases and 1 base, in that order; junction bases with no gene match: 9. The CDR3 here is CASSLEFGASGQETQYF. The DNA of the CDR3 is TGCGCCAGCAGCTTGGAGTTCGGGGCTAGCGGCCAAGAGACCCAGTACTTC.

This chain uses TRBV18 with TRBJ2-1; no firm D call. Germline CDR1 KGHSH, CDR2 LQKENI. The V gene lost 3 bases and the J gene lost 7 bases, with 10 bases spanning the gap. The CDR3 consists of 13 residues. In DNA, the CDR3 is TGTGCCAGCTCACCGCCAGGTACGAATGAGCAGTTCTTC. Its protein is CASSPPGTNEQFF.

J is TRBJ1-2 and V is TRBV6-1; TRBD1 matches 8 bases. Germline lookup yields CDR1 MNHNS and CDR2 SASEGT. The CDR3 is 15 amino acids. The J segment lost 6 bases and the V segment lost 3 bases, leaving 9 bases of the junction unmatched. CDR3 residues: CASSDYDRGGDGYTF. The CDR3 nucleotides read TGTGCCAGCAGTGATTATGACAGGGGAGGGGATGGCTACACCTTC.

This clone was counted only a few times. The V and J genes are TRBV6-5 and TRBJ2-2; TRBD2 matches 7 bases. The CDR3 sequence is 15 residues long. J lost 0 bases, V lost 11 bases, and 9 bases had no gene match. Germline V lookup: CDR1 MNHEY, CDR2 SVGAGI. CDR3: CAPPHSGPNTGELFF. DNA for the CDR3: TGTGCCCCTCCCCATAGCGGGCCGAACACCGGGGAGCTGTTTTTT.

V usage is TRBV5-1 and J usage is TRBJ2-5; D is perhaps TRBD1 (6 bases). The V gene's germline CDR1 is SGHRS and CDR2 YFSETQ. V was pared by 3 bases and J by 7 bases, with 16 bases between. This CDR3 comprises 14 residues. The CDR3 bases are TGCGCCAGCAGCTACGAACAGGGTTTTGTGACCCAGTACTTC. Protein product: CASSYEQGFVTQYF.

This clone has more than one count but fewer than ten. The genes are TRBV28 and TRBJ2-7, with a possible D match to TRBD2 (6 bases). This CDR3 is built from 16 residues. V dropped 9 bases and J dropped 0 bases, with 21 bases sitting between them. In germline, CDR1 is MDHEN, CDR2 SYDVKM. In DNA, the CDR3 is TGTGCCAGTAGGGCGGGTAGTAGCGGTACCTCCTACGAGCAGTACTTC. It specifies CASRAGSSGTSYEQYF.

The chain recombines TRBV7-3 with TRBJ2-5; 12 nucleotides line up with TRBD2. Trimming at V came to 3 bases and at J to 2 bases, leaving 1 base not matched to a gene. Germline CDR1 reads SGHTA; CDR2 reads FQGTGA. The CDR3 has 15 amino acids. This chain's CDR3 is CASSLTSGSQETQYF. As DNA, the CDR3 is TGTGCCAGCAGCTTGACTAGCGGGAGTCAAGAGACCCAGTACTTC.

This sequence joins TRBV5-1 and TRBJ2-2, with 8 bases identical to TRBD2. From germline, CDR1 is SGHRS and CDR2 YFSETQ. CDR3 length equals 16 residues. Trimming took 1 base from V and 5 from J; bases not matched to a gene: 7. CDR3 nucleotides: TGCGCCAGCAGCTTGAGCGGGAGCCCCGGGACCGGGGAGCTGTTTTTT. It encodes CASSLSGSPGTGELFF.

The chain combines TRBV6-1 with TRBJ2-2; D ambiguous. The V end was cut by 0 bases, the J end by 6 bases, with 8 bases between. Germline CDR1 reads MNHNS; CDR2 reads SASEGT. This CDR3 region has 14 residues. CDR3 coding DNA: TGTGCCAGCAGTGAAGCTGGTGGGGCCGGGGAGCTGTTTTTT. Translated, it gives CASSEAGGAGELFF.

The rearrangement joins TRBV7-3 to TRBJ2-1, with 7 bases matching TRBD2. The trim removed 2 bases at V and 5 bases at J, leaving 3 bases unmatched. Germline V gives CDR1 SGHTA, CDR2 FQGTGA. This CDR3 region has 14 residues. The CDR3 sequence is CASSLGRANNEQFF. In nucleotides, the CDR3 is TGTGCCAGCAGCTTAGGGAGGGCCAACAATGAGCAGTTCTTC.

This chain links TRBV27 with TRBJ2-7; 8 positions match TRBD2. The CDR3 has 14 residues. Trimming removed 1 base from V and 2 bases from J; junction bases left unmatched: 1. Germline V gene data show CDR1 as MNHEY and CDR2 as SMNVEV (reference sequence). CDR3 protein: CASSLWRGAYEQYF. The DNA of the CDR3 is TGTGCCAGCAGTTTATGGCGGGGGGCCTACGAGCAGTACTTC.

Only one count was recorded for this clone. The gene calls are TRBV5-6 and TRBJ1-5; D possibly corresponds to TRBD1 (5 bases). This CDR3 spans 16 amino acids. Germline V gene lookup returns CDR1 SGHDT and CDR2 YYEEEE. V lost 1 base, J lost 1 base, and 12 bases lay in between. The CDR3 DNA reads as TGTGCCAGCAGCTTGTTCAGGGCCGGCAGCAATCAGCCCCAGCATTTT. As protein: CASSLFRAGSNQPQHF.

The chain couples TRBV11-3 to TRBJ2-3, with 7 bases lining up with TRBD1. CDR1 SGHNT and CDR2 YENEEA come from the germline V gene. V lost 1 base, J lost 2 bases, and 3 bases stayed unmatched. The CDR3 runs 15 residues. CDR3 DNA sequence: TGTGCCAGCAGCTTAGCTGGGACAGTCACAGATACGCAGTATTTT. Residues: CASSLAGTVTDTQYF. Supplemented by reference TRBV11-3 and TRBJ2-3, the full variable domain reads EAGVVQSPRYKIIEKKQPVAFWCNPISGHNTLYWYLQNLGQGPELLIRYENEEAVDDSQLPKDRFSAERLKGVDSTLKIQPAELGDSAVYLCASSLAGTVTDTQYFGPGTRLTVL.

The chain joins TRBV7-8 to TRBJ1-5, with TRBD1 matching 8 bases. CDR1 is SGHVS, CDR2 FQNEAQ, per germline. Trimming at V came to 4 bases and at J to 5 bases, leaving 1 base not matched to a gene. This CDR3 comprises 13 residues. CDR3 protein: CASSSTGDQPQHF. The CDR3, as DNA: TGTGCCAGCAGCTCGACAGGGGATCAGCCCCAGCATTTT.

This chain connects TRBV7-2 to TRBJ1-5; D unclear. Per germline, CDR1 SGHTA and CDR2 FQGNSA. The CDR3 loop spans 13 amino acids. V shed 3 bases and J shed 7 bases, with 10 bases lying between them. CDR3 sequence: CASSFGLRQPQHF. DNA for the CDR3: TGTGCCAGCAGCTTCGGCCTTCGACAGCCCCAGCATTTT. Based on the CDR3 plus reference TRBV7-2 and TRBJ1-5, the full variable domain is GAGVSQSPSNKVTEKGKDVELRCDPISGHTALYWYRQSLGQGLEFLIYFQGNSAPDKSGLPSDRFSAERTGGSVSTLTIQRTQQEDSAVYLCASSFGLRQPQHFGDGTRLSIL.

The J gene is TRBJ1-4, the V gene TRBV6-5; no reliable D call. Germline lookup yields CDR1 MNHEY and CDR2 SVGAGI. Deletions cut 6 bases from V and 0 bases from J, with 8 bases between. The CDR3 is made up of 14 amino acids. The CDR3 DNA is TGTGCCAGCAGGCTACAGTCAACTAATGAAAAACTGTTTTTT. The encoded protein is CASRLQSTNEKLFF.

A few counts support this clone. The J gene is TRBJ2-7, the V gene TRBV6-1; 7 nucleotides agree with TRBD1. The CDR3 runs to 16 residues. Germline CDR1 reads MNHNS; CDR2 reads SASEGT. After removal of 3 bases from V and 6 bases from J, the junction contained 14 bases not matched to a gene. CDR3 in amino acids: CASSDWAPGQAGEQYF. For the CDR3, the DNA is TGTGCCAGCAGTGATTGGGCCCCAGGACAGGCGGGCGAGCAGTACTTC.

The CDR3 loop reads CASRLAGVETQYF. The CDR3 coding sequence is TGTGCAAGTCGCTTAGCCGGTGTGGAGACCCAGTACTTC. The rearrangement uses TRBV12-2 and TRBJ2-5; TRBD2 reflects the table's D call only, with no check against the DNA. TRBV12-2 is an annotated pseudogene. The CDR3 has 13 amino acids.

The chain has TRBV30 and TRBJ1-2; D gene uncertain. Trimming stripped 6 bases from V and 5 bases from J, with 10 bases between. The CDR3 has 11 residues. Germline lookup yields CDR1 GTSNPN and CDR2 SVGIG (reference sequence). The CDR3 region is CACGIYYGYTF. CDR3 sequence (DNA): TGTGCCTGCGGGATTTATTATGGCTACACCTTC.

This rearrangement joins TRBV11-2 to TRBJ2-2; 12 bases line up with TRBD2. This CDR3 region has 16 residues. The J segment lost 4 bases and the V segment lost 5 bases, leaving 5 bases of the junction unmatched. Germline-derived CDR1 and CDR2 are SGHAT and FQNNGV. The CDR3 sequence is CASSPTSGSVTGELFF. Written as DNA, the CDR3 is TGTGCCAGCAGCCCGACTAGCGGGAGCGTCACCGGGGAGCTGTTTTTT.

This chain uses TRBV29-1 with TRBJ2-5; no reliable D call. Germline CDR1 SQVTM, CDR2 ANQGSEA. The CDR3 is 10 residues long. Trimming shortened V by 6 bases and J by 7 bases, and 9 bases separated the two germline ends. CDR3 coding DNA: TGCAGCGTAGAGGCCACGACCCAGTACTTC. Residues: CSVEATTQYF.

The chain is built from TRBV5-6 and TRBJ1-1; D remains ambiguous. Trimming took off 2 bases at V and 0 bases at J, with 17 bases between the two ends. The CDR3 has 17 residues. Germline assignment: CDR1 SGHDT and CDR2 YYEEEE. CDR3 in DNA: TGTGCCAGCAGCTTAGGACGGTCGACGTTCATGAACACTGAAGCTTTCTTT. Residues: CASSLGRSTFMNTEAFF. Together with reference TRBV5-6 and TRBJ1-1, the CDR3 gives the full variable domain: DAGVTQSPTHLIKTRGQQVTLRCSPKSGHDTVSWYQQALGQGPQFIFQYYEEEERQRGNFPDRFSGHQFPNYSSELNVNALLLGDSALYLCASSLGRSTFMNTEAFFGQGTRLTVV.

This chain uses TRBV7-3 with TRBJ2-1; 9 bases align to TRBD1. This CDR3 has 14 amino acids. Germline V lookup: CDR1 SGHTA, CDR2 FQGTGA. V trimming: 5 bases; J trimming: 4 bases; junction bases outside the gene matches: 3. DNA for the CDR3: TGTGCCAGCAGCGGACAGGGGCGTTACAATGAGCAGTTCTTC. The encoded protein is CASSGQGRYNEQFF.

The chain recombines TRBV6-1 with TRBJ2-3, with D possibly matching TRBD1 (6 bases). Trimming stripped 10 bases from V and 4 bases from J, with 12 bases between. The CDR3 is 12 amino acids. Germline values: CDR1 MNHNS, CDR2 SASEGT. CDR3 region: CATTSGADTQYF. CDR3 in DNA: TGTGCCACCACCTCAGGGGCAGATACGCAGTATTTT.

This rearrangement joins TRBV13 to TRBJ2-1; 7 bases are shared with TRBD2. Germline values: CDR1 PRHDT, CDR2 FYEKMQ (reference sequence). This CDR3 contains 15 residues. J was trimmed by 3 bases and V by 4 bases; bases with no gene match: 6. CDR3 nucleotides: TGTGCCAGCAGCTCTCAGCGGGAAAACTACAATGAGCAGTTCTTC. This translates into CASSSQRENYNEQFF.